This T cell receptor (beta chain) came from a study of regulatory T cells in long-lasting Graves disease. The overall study: Newly diagnosed Graves' patients had under 3 months of antithyroid drugs. Regarding the study as a whole: Accuracy was possibly reduced by small sample size.

The time point: newly diagnosed GD, antithyroid drugs for less than 3 months. Following extraction of RNA from PBMCs, that RNA was used to make the TCR library. There are 13 residues in the CDR3. Looked up from germline, CDR1 is LGHDT and CDR2 is YNNKEL (reference sequence). With 1 base removed from V and 6 bases from J, the gap between germline ends came to 7 bases. Through Arm-PCR of CDR3 regions and iRepertoire HTBI primers, TCR beta libraries were built. One entry per CDR3 protein results from TCRdb running MiXCR on the multiplex PCR reads. The sample lists around 500,000 distinct CDR3 sequences; about 14% were seen once. Ten or more counts support this clonotype. Its antigen remains unidentified. Another study also made use of these data, one on T cells in Graves' hyperthyroidism and ophthalmopathy. That report adds: Using the HTBI primer set, a first-round RT-PCR was run on the TCR CDR3.

The clonotype was recovered from a man aged 25-45 years with Graves disease. V is TRBV3-1 and J is TRBJ2-1; D might be TRBD1 (6 bases). Sample: peripheral blood mononuclear cells (PBMCs), taken at new diagnosis, from a patient treated with antithyroid drugs. CDR3 DNA sequence: TGTGCCAGCAGCCAAGTACAGGGCAATGAGCAGTTCTTC. This gives the protein CASSQVQGNEQFF.